These 14 T cell receptor beta chains originate from one sample sequenced in a study of blood T cell repertoires in COVID-19. Sequencing was performed with immunoSEQ multiplex PCR; in TCRdb, only in-frame clones are kept and a portion is missing. The sample shows approximately 350,000 clones, about 87% of them seen only once. The sequencing input was peripheral blood. These receptors were collected from a woman between 45 and 60 years old with COVID-19, enrolled during active disease.

The CDR3 is CASSLQDRRTEAFF. The DNA of the CDR3 is TGTGCCAGTAGCCTCCAAGATAGGAGGACTGAAGCTTTCTTT. The rearrangement links TRBV19 to TRBJ1-1; the D is unclear. Germline V gene data show CDR1 as LNHDA and CDR2 as SQIVND (reference sequence). Trimming removed 6 bases from V and 5 bases from J, with 16 bases in between. This CDR3 spans 14 amino acids.

V gene TRBV19 combines with J gene TRBJ2-1, with 10 bases aligning to TRBD2. This CDR3 is built from 17 residues. With 10 bases clipped from V and 10 bases from J, the junction kept 22 bases outside the gene matches. CDR1 and CDR2 from the germline V gene are LNHDA and SQIVND (reference sequence). The CDR3 DNA reads TGTGCCACTAATCCTAAGGGAGGGGCTAGCGGGAGTCGGGAGCAGTTCTTC. It encodes CATNPKGGASGSREQFF.

The V gene is TRBV2, the J gene TRBJ1-5; no clear D. Between the trimmed V and J ends, which lost 5 bases and 4 bases, there was a span of 12 bases. The length of the CDR3 is 14 residues. Germline CDR1 reads SNHLY; CDR2 reads FYNNEI. The DNA of the CDR3 is TGTGCCAGCAGTTCCCGGGTCCCTAATCAGCCCCAGCATTTT. This codes for CASSSRVPNQPQHF.

The V and J genes are TRBV7-9 and TRBJ2-5; D is unclear. The length of the CDR3 is 15 residues. Germline V CDR1 and CDR2: SEHNR, FQNEAQ (reference sequence). V was shortened by 5 bases and J by 3 bases, with 16 bases between the two germline ends. The CDR3 DNA is TGTGCCAGCAGCCCATCTTGGTCTAGTAAAGAGACCCAGTACTTC. Amino acid sequence: CASSPSWSSKETQYF.

This sequence joins TRBV7-2 and TRBJ2-3; D is unresolved. V shed 5 bases and J shed 4 bases, with 7 bases lying between them. Germline V gene lookup returns CDR1 SGHTA and CDR2 FQGNSA. The CDR3 spans 12 residues. This chain's CDR3 is CASSRQADTQYF. DNA for the CDR3: TGTGCCAGCAGCAGACAAGCAGATACGCAGTATTTT.

About this clone: Different DNA sequences within this sample yield the same CDR3. The chain recombines TRBV10-3 with TRBJ1-1, with TRBD1 matching over 7 bases. Losses at the gene ends were 0 bases for V and 2 bases for J; bases not matched to a gene: 3. This CDR3 spans 15 amino acids. CDR1 and CDR2 from the germline V gene are ENHRY and SYGVKD. The CDR3 is CAISESRQGNTEAFF. DNA of the CDR3: TGTGCCATCAGTGAGTCGAGACAGGGCAACACTGAAGCTTTCTTT.

The J gene is TRBJ1-1, the V gene TRBV19; a weak D match, TRBD1 (5 bases). Germline V gives CDR1 LNHDA, CDR2 SQIVND (reference sequence). The V and J ends lost 7 bases and 0 bases respectively, with 12 bases between them. The CDR3 totals 14 residues. CDR3 nucleotide sequence: TGTGCCAGTAATCCGGGACTGATGAACACTGAAGCTTTCTTT. Amino acid sequence: CASNPGLMNTEAFF.

The chain joins TRBV5-1 to TRBJ2-1; possible D gene TRBD2, 6 bases. This CDR3 is 17 amino acids long. Trimming cost V 0 bases and J 4 bases, with 17 bases left between them. Germline lookup yields CDR1 SGHRS and CDR2 YFSETQ. The CDR3 DNA is TGCGCCAGCAGCTTGGTGGCTAGCGTACGGACTTACAATGAGCAGTTCTTC. It translates to CASSLVASVRTYNEQFF.

The chain employs TRBV13 and TRBJ2-1; tentative D call: TRBD2 (5 bases). The length of the CDR3 is 14 residues. The ends were cut back, 8 bases at V and 0 bases at J, with 11 bases in the middle. The germline V gene has CDR1 PRHDT and CDR2 FYEKMQ (reference sequence). In nucleotides, the CDR3 is TGTGCCAGCGGGGATGGGAGCTCCTACAATGAGCAGTTCTTC. Translated, it gives CASGDGSSYNEQFF. The full variable domain, rest sourced from reference TRBV13 and TRBJ2-1, is AAGVIQSPRHLIKEKRETATLKCYPIPRHDTVYWYQQGPGQDPQFLISFYEKMQSDKGSIPDRFSAQQFSDYHSELNMSSLELGDSALYFCASGDGSSYNEQFFGPGTRLTVL.

The chain has TRBV30 and TRBJ2-7; tentatively, D is TRBD1 (6 bases). There are 14 residues in the CDR3. V lost 5 bases and J 4 bases, leaving 18 bases between the germline ends. From germline, CDR1 is GTSNPN and CDR2 SVGIG (reference sequence). The CDR3 spells CAWGPGERRYEQYF. The CDR3 coding sequence is TGTGCCTGGGGGCCAGGGGAGCGGAGATACGAGCAGTACTTC.

The CDR3 reads CASSPAGGFWEAKNIQYF. The CDR3 region has the DNA TGTGCCAGCAGCCCTGCAGGGGGCTTTTGGGAAGCCAAAAACATTCAGTACTTC. The rearrangement links TRBV7-9 to TRBJ2-4; 8 bases line up with TRBD1. The CDR3 is 18 residues long. V lost 5 bases, J lost 0 bases, and 12 bases stayed unmatched. Germline CDR1 and CDR2: SEHNR and FQNEAQ (reference sequence).

This sequence joins TRBV18 and TRBJ2-5; possible D gene TRBD2, 5 bases. This CDR3 has 21 amino acids. The germline gives CDR1 KGHSH, CDR2 LQKENI. The V and J ends lost 1 base and 4 bases respectively, with 31 bases between them. The CDR3 sequence is CASSPRVARLAPFKRVETQYF. The CDR3 nucleotides read TGTGCCAGCTCACCACGGGTAGCCCGACTCGCTCCCTTCAAGAGGGTAGAGACCCAGTACTTC.

J is TRBJ2-1 and V is TRBV5-4, with 8 bases aligning to TRBD1. The germline gives CDR1 SGHNT, CDR2 YYREEE (reference sequence). This CDR3 has 15 amino acids. The J segment lost 2 bases and the V segment lost 1 base, leaving 2 bases of the junction unmatched. The CDR3 DNA is TGTGCCAGCAGCTTGAGGACAGGGACCTACAATGAGCAGTTCTTC. This translates into CASSLRTGTYNEQFF. The full variable domain, in which reference TRBV5-4 and TRBJ2-1 provide the parts outside the CDR3, is ETGVTQSPTHLIKTRGQQVTLRCSSQSGHNTVSWYQQALGQGPQFIFQYYREEENGRGNFPPRFSGLQFPNYSSELNVNALELDDSALYLCASSLRTGTYNEQFFGPGTRLTVL.

The J gene is TRBJ2-3, the V gene TRBV2, with TRBD2 as a possible D gene (5 bases). CDR1 is SNHLY and CDR2 is FYNNEI in the germline V gene. Trimming cost V 4 bases and J 0 bases, with 11 bases left between them. The CDR3 runs to 15 residues. The DNA of the CDR3 is TGTGCCAGCAGTGGGATAGCGCAAAGCACAGATACGCAGTATTTT. Encoded protein: CASSGIAQSTDTQYF.